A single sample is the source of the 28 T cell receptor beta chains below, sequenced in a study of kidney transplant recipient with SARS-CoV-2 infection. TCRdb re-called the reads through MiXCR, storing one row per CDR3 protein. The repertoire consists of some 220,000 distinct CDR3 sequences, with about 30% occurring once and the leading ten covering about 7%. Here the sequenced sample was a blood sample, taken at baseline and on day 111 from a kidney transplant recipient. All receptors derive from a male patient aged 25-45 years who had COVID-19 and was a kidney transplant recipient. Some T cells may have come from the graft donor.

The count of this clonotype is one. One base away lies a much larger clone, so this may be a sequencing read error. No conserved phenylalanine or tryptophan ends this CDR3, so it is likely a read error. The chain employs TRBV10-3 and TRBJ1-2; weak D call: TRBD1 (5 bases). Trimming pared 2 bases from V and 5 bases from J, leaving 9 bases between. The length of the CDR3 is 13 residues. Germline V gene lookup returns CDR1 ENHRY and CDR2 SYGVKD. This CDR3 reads CAISETGPYGYTL. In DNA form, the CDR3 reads TGTGCCATCAGTGAGACAGGACCTTATGGCTACACCCTC.

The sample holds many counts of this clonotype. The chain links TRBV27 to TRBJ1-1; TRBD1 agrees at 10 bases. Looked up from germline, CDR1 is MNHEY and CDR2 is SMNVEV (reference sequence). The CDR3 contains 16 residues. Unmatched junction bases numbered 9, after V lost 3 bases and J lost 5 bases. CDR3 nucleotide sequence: TGTGCCAGCAGTTTCTCCGGGACAGGGGTACGTACTGAAGCTTTCTTT. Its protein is CASSFSGTGVRTEAFF.

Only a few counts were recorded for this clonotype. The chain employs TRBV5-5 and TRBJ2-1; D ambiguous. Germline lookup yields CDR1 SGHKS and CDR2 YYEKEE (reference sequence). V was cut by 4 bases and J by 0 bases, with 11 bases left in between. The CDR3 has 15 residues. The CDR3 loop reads CASSASPSSYNEQFF. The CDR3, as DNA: TGTGCCAGCAGCGCCAGTCCCAGCTCCTACAATGAGCAGTTCTTC.

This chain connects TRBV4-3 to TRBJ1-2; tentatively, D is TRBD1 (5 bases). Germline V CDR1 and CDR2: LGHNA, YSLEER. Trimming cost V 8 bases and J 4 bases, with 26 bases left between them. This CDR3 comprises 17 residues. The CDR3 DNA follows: TGCGCCAGCGGCTTAGGAACAGGACGTCGAAAGACCTATGGCTACACCTTC. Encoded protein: CASGLGTGRRKTYGYTF.

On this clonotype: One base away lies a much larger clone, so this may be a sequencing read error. The CDR3 DNA reads TGTGCCATCAGTGATTCCGACAAGTTGAACACTGGAGCTTTCTTT. Its protein is CAISDSDKLNTGAFF. The chain carries TRBV10-3 and TRBJ1-1; D unresolved. CDR3 length: 15 amino acids. Germline V gives CDR1 ENHRY, CDR2 SYGVKD.

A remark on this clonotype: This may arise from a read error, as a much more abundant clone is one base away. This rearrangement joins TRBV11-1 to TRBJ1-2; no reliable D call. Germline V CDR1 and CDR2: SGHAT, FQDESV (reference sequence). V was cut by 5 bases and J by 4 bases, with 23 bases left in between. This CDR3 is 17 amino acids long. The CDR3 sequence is CASSASHKAGKTYGYTF. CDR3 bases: TGTGCCAGCAGCGCCTCACATAAGGCTGGAAAGACCTATGGCTACACCTTC.

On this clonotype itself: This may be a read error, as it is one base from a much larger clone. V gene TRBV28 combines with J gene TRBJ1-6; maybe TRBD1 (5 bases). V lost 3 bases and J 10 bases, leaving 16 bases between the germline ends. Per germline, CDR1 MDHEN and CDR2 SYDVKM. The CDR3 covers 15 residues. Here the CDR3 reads CASSFQGDGGSPLHF. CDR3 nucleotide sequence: TGTGCCAGCAGTTTTCAAGGGGACGGTGGCTCACCCCTCCACTTT.

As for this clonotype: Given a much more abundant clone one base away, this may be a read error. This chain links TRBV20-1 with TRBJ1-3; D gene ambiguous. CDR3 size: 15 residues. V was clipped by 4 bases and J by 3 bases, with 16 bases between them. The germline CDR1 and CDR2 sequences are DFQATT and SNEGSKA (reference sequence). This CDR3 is CSAKPAPSVGNTIYF. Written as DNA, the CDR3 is TGCAGTGCTAAACCTGCGCCATCAGTTGGAAACACCATATATTTT.

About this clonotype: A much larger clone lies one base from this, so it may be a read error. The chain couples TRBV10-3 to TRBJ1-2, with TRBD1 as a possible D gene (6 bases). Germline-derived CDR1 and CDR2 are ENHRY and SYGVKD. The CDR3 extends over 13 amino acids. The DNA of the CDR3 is TGTGCCGTCAGTGAGACAGGACCTTATGGCTACACCTTC. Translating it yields CAVSETGPYGYTF.

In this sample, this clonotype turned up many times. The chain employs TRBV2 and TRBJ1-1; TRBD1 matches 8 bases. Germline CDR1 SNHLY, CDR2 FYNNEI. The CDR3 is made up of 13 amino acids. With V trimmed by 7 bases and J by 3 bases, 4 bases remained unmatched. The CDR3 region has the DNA TGTGCCAGCAAGCCGACAGGGGACACTGAAGCTTTCTTT. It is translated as CASKPTGDTEAFF. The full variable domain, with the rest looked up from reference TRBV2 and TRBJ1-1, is EPEVTQTPSHQVTQMGQEVILRCVPISNHLYFYWYRQILGQKVEFLVSFYNNEISEKSEIFDDQFSVERPDGSNFTLKIRSTKLEDSAMYFCASKPTGDTEAFFGQGTRLTVV.

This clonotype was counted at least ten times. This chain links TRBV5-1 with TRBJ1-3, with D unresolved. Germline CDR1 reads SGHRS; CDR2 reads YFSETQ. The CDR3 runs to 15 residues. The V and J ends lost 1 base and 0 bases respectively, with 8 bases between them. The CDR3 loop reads CASSLSSSSGNTIYF. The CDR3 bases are TGCGCCAGCAGCTTGTCGTCAAGCTCTGGAAACACCATATATTTT.

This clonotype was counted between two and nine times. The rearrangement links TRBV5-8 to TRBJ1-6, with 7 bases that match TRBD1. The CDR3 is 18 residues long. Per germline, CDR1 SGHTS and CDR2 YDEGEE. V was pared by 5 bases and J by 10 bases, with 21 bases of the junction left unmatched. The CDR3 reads CASSSTGKRTYVGSPLHF. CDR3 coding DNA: TGTGCCAGCAGTTCGACAGGGAAGAGAACTTATGTCGGCTCACCCCTCCACTTT.

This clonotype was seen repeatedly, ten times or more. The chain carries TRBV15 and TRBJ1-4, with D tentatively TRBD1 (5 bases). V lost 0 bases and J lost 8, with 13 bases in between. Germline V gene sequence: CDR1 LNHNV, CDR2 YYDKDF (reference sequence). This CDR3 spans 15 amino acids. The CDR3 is CATSRDRGGGEKLFF. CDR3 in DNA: TGTGCCACCAGCAGAGATCGGGGGGGTGGAGAAAAACTGTTTTTT.

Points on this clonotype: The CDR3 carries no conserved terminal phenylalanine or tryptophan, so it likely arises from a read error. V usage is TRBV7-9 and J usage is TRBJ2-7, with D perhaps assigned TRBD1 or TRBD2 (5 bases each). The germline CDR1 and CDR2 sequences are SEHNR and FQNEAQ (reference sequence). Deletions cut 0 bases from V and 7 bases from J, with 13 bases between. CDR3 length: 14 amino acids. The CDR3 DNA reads TGTGCCAGCAGCTTAGCAGTCGGGGCTGGGGAGCAGTACTTG. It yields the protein CASSLAVGAGEQYL.

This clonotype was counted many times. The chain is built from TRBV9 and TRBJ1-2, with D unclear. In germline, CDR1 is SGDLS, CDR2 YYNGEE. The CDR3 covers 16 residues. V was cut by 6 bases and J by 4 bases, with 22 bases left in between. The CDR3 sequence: CASMGVYSRKTYGYTF. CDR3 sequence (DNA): TGTGCCAGCATGGGAGTGTACTCAAGAAAGACCTATGGCTACACCTTC.

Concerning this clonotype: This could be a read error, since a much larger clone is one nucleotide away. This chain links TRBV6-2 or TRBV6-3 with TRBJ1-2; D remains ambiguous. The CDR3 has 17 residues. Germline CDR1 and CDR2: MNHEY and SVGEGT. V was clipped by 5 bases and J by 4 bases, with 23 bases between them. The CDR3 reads CASSSGICIGKTYGYTF. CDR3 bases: TGTGCCAGCAGTAGCGGTATCTGCATCGGAAAGACCTATGGCTACACCTTC.

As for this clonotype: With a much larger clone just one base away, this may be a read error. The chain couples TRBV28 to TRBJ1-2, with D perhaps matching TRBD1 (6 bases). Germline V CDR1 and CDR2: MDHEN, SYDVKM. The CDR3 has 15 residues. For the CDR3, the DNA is TGTGCCAGCAGCCCCCGGACAGTCACTAACTATGACTACACCTTC. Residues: CASSPRTVTNYDYTF.

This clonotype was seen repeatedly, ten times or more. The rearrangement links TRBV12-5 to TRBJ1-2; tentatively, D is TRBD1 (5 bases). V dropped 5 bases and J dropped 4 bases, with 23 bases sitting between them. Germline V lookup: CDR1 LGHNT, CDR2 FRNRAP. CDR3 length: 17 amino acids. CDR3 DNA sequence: TGTGCTAGTGGTGAGTATCATTTGCAGGGAAAGACCTATGGCTACACCTTC. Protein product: CASGEYHLQGKTYGYTF.

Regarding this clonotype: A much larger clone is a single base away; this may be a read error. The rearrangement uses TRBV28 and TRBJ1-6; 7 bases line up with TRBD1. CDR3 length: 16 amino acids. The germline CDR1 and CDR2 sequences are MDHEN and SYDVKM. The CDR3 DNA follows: TGTACCAGCAGTATCGGACAGGCTACATATAATTCACCCCTCCACTTT. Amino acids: CTSSIGQATYNSPLHF.

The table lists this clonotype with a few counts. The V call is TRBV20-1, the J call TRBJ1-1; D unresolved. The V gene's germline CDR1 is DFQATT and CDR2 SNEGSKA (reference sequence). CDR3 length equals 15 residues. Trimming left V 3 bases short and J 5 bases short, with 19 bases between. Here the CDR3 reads CSARRNVGALTEAFF. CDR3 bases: TGCAGTGCTAGGCGAAACGTGGGCGCGTTAACTGAAGCTTTCTTT.

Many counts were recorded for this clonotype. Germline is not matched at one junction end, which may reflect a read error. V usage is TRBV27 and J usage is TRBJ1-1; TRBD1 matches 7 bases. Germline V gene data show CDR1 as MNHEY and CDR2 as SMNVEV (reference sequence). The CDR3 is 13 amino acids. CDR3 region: CASRTGLNTEAFF. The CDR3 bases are TGCGCCAGCAGGACAGGCTTGAACACTGAAGCTTTCTTT.

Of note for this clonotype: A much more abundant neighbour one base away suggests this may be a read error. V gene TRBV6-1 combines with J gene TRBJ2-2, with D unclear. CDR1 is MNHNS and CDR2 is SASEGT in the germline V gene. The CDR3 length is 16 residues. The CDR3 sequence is CANSEAKGTNTGELFF. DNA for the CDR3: TGTGCCAACAGTGAAGCGAAGGGAACGAACACCGGGGAGCTGTTTTTT.

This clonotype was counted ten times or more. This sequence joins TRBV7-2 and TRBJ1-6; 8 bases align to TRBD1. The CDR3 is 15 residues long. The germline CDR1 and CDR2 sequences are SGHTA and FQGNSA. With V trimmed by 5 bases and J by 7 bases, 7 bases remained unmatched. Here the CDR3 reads CASSPLQGENSPLHF. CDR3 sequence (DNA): TGTGCCAGCAGCCCCCTACAGGGGGAGAATTCACCCCTCCACTTT.

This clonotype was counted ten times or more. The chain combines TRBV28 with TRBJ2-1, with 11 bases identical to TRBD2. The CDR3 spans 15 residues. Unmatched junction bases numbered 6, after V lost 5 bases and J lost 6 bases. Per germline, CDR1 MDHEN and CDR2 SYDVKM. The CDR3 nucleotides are TGTGCCAGCAGTCCCGGGACTAGCGGTAGCAATGAGCAGTTCTTC. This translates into CASSPGTSGSNEQFF.

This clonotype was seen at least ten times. The CDR3 DNA sequence: TGTGCCAGCAGCCCGATTTTTCCCATTTCTTTCTCTGAGACCCAGTACTTC. This translates into CASSPIFPISFSETQYF. V gene TRBV3-1 combines with J gene TRBJ2-5; D remains unclear. Trimming cost V 4 bases and J 5 bases, with 23 bases left between them. Germline V CDR1 and CDR2: LGHDT, YNNKEL (reference sequence). The CDR3 runs to 17 residues.

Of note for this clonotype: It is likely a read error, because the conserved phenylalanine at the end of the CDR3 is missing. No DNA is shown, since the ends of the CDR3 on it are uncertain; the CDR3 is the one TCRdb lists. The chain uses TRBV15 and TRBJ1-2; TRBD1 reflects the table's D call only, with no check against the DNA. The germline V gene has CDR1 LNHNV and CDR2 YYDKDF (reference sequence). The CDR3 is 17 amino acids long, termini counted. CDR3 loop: CATSKSVRGGKTYGDTC.

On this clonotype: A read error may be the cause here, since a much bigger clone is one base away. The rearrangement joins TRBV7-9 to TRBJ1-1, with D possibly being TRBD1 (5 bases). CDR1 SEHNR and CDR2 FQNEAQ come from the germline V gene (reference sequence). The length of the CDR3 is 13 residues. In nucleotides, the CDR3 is TGTGCCAACAGCCGAAGTTCGGGGGCTGAAGCTTTCTTT. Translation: CANSRSSGAEAFF.

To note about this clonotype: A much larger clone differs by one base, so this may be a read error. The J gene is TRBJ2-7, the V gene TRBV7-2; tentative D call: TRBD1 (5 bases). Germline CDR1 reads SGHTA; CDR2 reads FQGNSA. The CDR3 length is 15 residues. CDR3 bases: TGTGCCAGCAACTTATGGCAGGGCCCCTCCTACGAGCAGTACTTC. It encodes CASNLWQGPSYEQYF.